These 31 T cell receptor beta chains were all obtained from the same sample, sequenced in a study of blood T cells in healthy people across ages. Primed by a sample-barcoded 5' primer and a J-beta primer mix, a second PCR proceeded for about 6 to 12 cycles. In TCRdb, the 5' RACE reads were re-called with MiXCR into one record per CDR3 protein. In the table there are nearly 800,000 distinct CDR3 sequences, around 50% of which are singletons. What was sequenced was blood. All receptors derive from a man in his forties or fifties in good health.

This clonotype was seen only once. The J gene is TRBJ2-4, the V gene TRBV5-1, with D unresolved. The better agreement between TRBJ2-5 and the DNA end casts doubt on the J call. CDR3 length: 12 amino acids. CDR1 SGHRS and CDR2 YFSETQ come from the germline V gene. CDR3 sequence (DNA): TGCGCCAGCAGCTGGAACGGGGAGACCCAGTACTTC. It is translated as CASSWNGETQYF.

The chain recombines TRBV25-1 with TRBJ2-7; D is perhaps TRBD2 (5 bases). CDR1 MGHDK and CDR2 SYGVNS come from the germline V gene. This CDR3 region has 12 residues. Trimming took 8 bases from V and 10 from J, leaving 18 bases between them. For the CDR3, the DNA is TGTGCCAGCCGGACTCTCCAAGAGGCCCAGTACTTC. It is translated as CASRTLQEAQYF.

This clonotype was recorded many times. The CDR3 nucleotides are TGCGCCAGCCCCCTACAGGTTCACTCCTACGAGCAGTACTTC. This encodes CASPLQVHSYEQYF. This rearrangement joins TRBV5-1 to TRBJ2-7; maybe TRBD1 (5 bases). The V gene lost 7 bases and the J gene lost 0 bases, with 14 bases spanning the gap. The CDR3 runs to 14 residues. Germline lookup yields CDR1 SGHRS and CDR2 YFSETQ.

This clonotype has a handful of counts. The chain uses TRBV10-3 and TRBJ2-7; tentatively, D is TRBD1 (6 bases). The CDR3 is 13 amino acids. With 3 bases removed from V and 5 bases from J, the gap between germline ends came to 11 bases. Germline assignment: CDR1 ENHRY and CDR2 SYGVKD. As DNA, the CDR3 is TGTGCCATCAGTGACCCTACAGGGAACGAGCAGTACTTC. Translating it yields CAISDPTGNEQYF.

The J gene is TRBJ2-5, the V gene TRBV5-5; D not resolved. From germline, CDR1 is SGHKS and CDR2 YYEKEE (reference sequence). Trimming cost V 0 bases and J 5 bases, with 17 bases left between them. CDR3 length: 16 amino acids. CDR3 bases: TGTGCCAGCAGCTTGGAGGTACGGCGATTGCTGGAGACCCAGTACTTC. It codes for CASSLEVRRLLETQYF.

In its sample, this clonotype was seen a few times. The V gene is TRBV10-3, the J gene TRBJ2-5; D is possibly TRBD1 or TRBD2 (5 bases each). The V end was cut by 5 bases, the J end by 5 bases, with 24 bases between. The CDR3 consists of 17 residues. Germline CDR1 and CDR2: ENHRY and SYGVKD. This CDR3 reads CAISLNIGGLGEETQYF. CDR3 sequence (DNA): TGTGCCATCAGTCTCAACATTGGGGGTTTGGGCGAGGAGACCCAGTACTTC.

This clonotype was seen only a few times. The CDR3: CASSLGRFNYGYTF. The CDR3 nucleotides are TGTGCCAGCAGCTTGGGCAGGTTCAACTATGGCTACACCTTC. V and J are TRBV5-6 and TRBJ1-2; D unresolved. Trimming took off 0 bases at V and 2 bases at J, with 8 bases between the two ends. CDR3 length: 14 residues. Germline V gene data show CDR1 as SGHDT and CDR2 as YYEEEE.

V gene TRBV20-1 combines with J gene TRBJ2-7, with D possibly being TRBD1 or TRBD2 (6 bases each). The CDR3 has 16 residues. The germline V gene encodes CDR1 DFQATT and CDR2 SNEGSKA (reference sequence). Deletions cut 4 bases from V and 5 bases from J, with 24 bases between. CDR3 region: CSATEVLGARRDEQYF. The DNA of the CDR3 is TGCAGTGCTACAGAGGTCCTGGGGGCCAGGAGGGACGAGCAGTACTTC.

This clonotype was counted only a few times. The genes are TRBV5-1 and TRBJ2-1, with a possible D match to TRBD2 (6 bases). The germline V gene encodes CDR1 SGHRS and CDR2 YFSETQ. V lost 4 bases to trimming and J lost 8 bases, with 10 bases between them. The CDR3 sequence is 12 residues long. The DNA for the CDR3 is TGCGCCAGCAGCCCTAGCGATCATGAGCAGTTCTTC. Protein: CASSPSDHEQFF.

The chain combines TRBV7-6 with TRBJ1-5; D unresolved. V was cut by 1 base and J by 3 bases, with 10 bases left in between. This CDR3 spans 15 amino acids. CDR1 and CDR2 from the germline V gene are SGHVS and FNYEAQ. CDR3 sequence: CASSLGGGFNQPQHF. The CDR3 bases are TGTGCCAGCAGCTTAGGGGGTGGCTTCAATCAGCCCCAGCATTTT.

CDR3 residues: CASSPLDVTAQARYGANVLTF. The CDR3, as DNA: TGTGCCAGCTCACCACTTGATGTTACGGCACAAGCGCGCTATGGGGCCAACGTCCTGACTTTC. The V call is TRBV18, the J call TRBJ2-6; D remains ambiguous. The CDR3 has 21 residues. The V end was cut by 1 base, the J end by 3 bases, with 25 bases between. The germline V gene encodes CDR1 KGHSH and CDR2 LQKENI.

This clonotype has only a few counts. The genes are TRBV12-3 or TRBV12-4 and TRBJ1-6; 8 nucleotides line up with TRBD1. J lost 7 bases, V lost 8 bases, and 4 bases had no gene match. CDR3 size: 13 residues. For the CDR3, the DNA is TGTGCCAGCCGCAGGGGGCGAAATTCACCCCTCCACTTT. The encoded protein is CASRRGRNSPLHF.

This clonotype was seen a few times. This chain uses TRBV15 with TRBJ2-7, with D unresolved. CDR3 size: 14 residues. The V gene's germline CDR1 is LNHNV and CDR2 YYDKDF (reference sequence). The V and J ends lost 0 bases and 5 bases respectively, with 11 bases between them. The CDR3 bases are TGTGCCACCAGCAGAGATTTCGGTGCGAACGAGCAGTACTTC. Translated: CATSRDFGANEQYF.

This clonotype appeared many times. The chain has TRBV27 and TRBJ2-5; D is unresolved. The V and J ends lost 1 base and 7 bases respectively, with 10 bases between them. In germline, CDR1 is MNHEY, CDR2 SMNVEV (reference sequence). CDR3 length: 13 residues. CDR3 amino acids: CASSLFDTGTQYF. CDR3 DNA: TGTGCCAGCAGTTTATTTGACACGGGGACCCAGTACTTC.

This clonotype was seen only a few times. The genes are TRBV7-2 and TRBJ2-1, with unresolved D. The J call may be wrong; the DNA end is better matched by TRBJ2-7. This CDR3 is 15 amino acids long. Germline CDR1 is SGHTA and CDR2 is FQGNSA. The CDR3 sequence: CASSLAVAVYNEQYF. The CDR3 nucleotides are TGTGCCAGCAGCTTAGCGGTTGCAGTCTACAATGAGCAGTACTTC.

This clonotype was observed once. The J gene is TRBJ2-4, the V gene TRBV20-1, with 11 bases that match TRBD2. The J call may be faulty, since TRBJ2-5 better matches the DNA end. Germline V gives CDR1 DFQATT, CDR2 SNEGSKA (reference sequence). The length of the CDR3 is 14 residues. The CDR3 region is CSARMASGGETQYF. In DNA form, the CDR3 reads TGCAGTGCTAGAATGGCTAGCGGGGGGGAGACCCAGTACTTC.

This clonotype has a handful of counts. This chain joins TRBV7-2 and TRBJ2-5, with unresolved D. V was cut by 5 bases and J by 2 bases, with 15 bases left in between. The CDR3 runs to 15 residues. The germline gives CDR1 SGHTA, CDR2 FQGNSA. The CDR3 DNA follows: TGTGCCAGCAGCGCTGGACGTCTACTACAAGAGACCCAGTACTTC. Translated, it gives CASSAGRLLQETQYF.

This chain links TRBV7-9 with TRBJ2-3, with D maybe TRBD2 (5 bases). This CDR3 region has 16 residues. Germline values: CDR1 SEHNR, CDR2 FQNEAQ (reference sequence). V lost 1 base to trimming and J lost 5 bases, with 16 bases between them. The CDR3 loop is CASSLEPTRRGDTQYF. DNA for the CDR3: TGTGCCAGCAGCTTAGAACCCACCAGACGGGGAGATACGCAGTATTTT.

This clonotype was seen only once. The junction differs from germline at one of its ends, possibly a read error. The chain uses TRBV11-2 and TRBJ2-7; D gene uncertain. CDR3 length: 13 amino acids. Germline V gives CDR1 SGHAT, CDR2 FQNNGV. DNA for the CDR3: TGTGCCAGCAGCGTAGACCGGTCGAGTGAGCAGTACTTC. Translating it yields CASSVDRSSEQYF.

This clonotype was detected only a few times. The chain carries TRBV2 and TRBJ2-3; the D is unclear. The CDR3 is made up of 11 amino acids. V lost 8 bases and J 6 bases, leaving 9 bases between the germline ends. Germline V CDR1 and CDR2: SNHLY, FYNNEI. The CDR3 spells CASSDRDTQYF. Here the CDR3 DNA reads TGTGCCAGCTCTGATCGGGATACGCAGTATTTT.

This clonotype was observed a handful of times. V and J are TRBV20-1 and TRBJ2-5, with D unclear. The CDR3 totals 13 residues. The V gene lost 4 bases and the J gene lost 4 bases, with 13 bases spanning the gap. Germline values: CDR1 DFQATT, CDR2 SNEGSKA (reference sequence). The CDR3 region has the DNA TGCAGTGCTAATCTAGGGCTTGGAGAGACCCAGTACTTC. It yields the protein CSANLGLGETQYF.

The V and J genes are TRBV7-9 and TRBJ2-7; D tentatively reads TRBD1 or TRBD2 (5 bases each). The germline V and J ends were trimmed by 5 bases and 6 bases, with 14 bases remaining between them. The germline V gene has CDR1 SEHNR and CDR2 FQNEAQ (reference sequence). The CDR3 is 13 residues long. CDR3 sequence reads: CASSADLGAEQYF. Here the CDR3 DNA reads TGTGCCAGCAGCGCGGACCTCGGGGCCGAGCAGTACTTC.

The J gene is TRBJ2-5, the V gene TRBV10-3; TRBD2 might be the D (6 bases). Looked up from germline, CDR1 is ENHRY and CDR2 is SYGVKD. The CDR3 spans 15 residues. Trimming left V 0 bases short and J 5 bases short, with 13 bases between. The CDR3 protein is CAISESVGGPETQYF. The CDR3 nucleotides are TGTGCCATCAGTGAGTCGGTCGGGGGACCGGAGACCCAGTACTTC.

As for this clonotype: The junction and the germline gene differ at one end; a read error may be behind it. The chain recombines TRBV2 with TRBJ2-7; TRBD1 aligns across 7 bases. Germline V gene data show CDR1 as SNHLY and CDR2 as FYNNEI. CDR3 length: 12 amino acids. CDR3 amino acids: CAGRGIDYEQYF. The CDR3 region has the DNA TGTGCCGGCAGGGGGATCGACTACGAGCAGTACTTC.

The chain joins TRBV5-1 to TRBJ1-2; D is unresolved. Trimming pared 2 bases from V and 6 bases from J, leaving 11 bases between. The CDR3 is 13 amino acids. Germline V CDR1 and CDR2: SGHRS, YFSETQ. The CDR3 coding sequence is TGCGCCAGCAGCTTAAACCGGTACGATGGCTACACCTTC. Protein: CASSLNRYDGYTF. The full variable domain, with the rest looked up from reference TRBV5-1 and TRBJ1-2, is KAGVTQTPRYLIKTRGQQVTLSCSPISGHRSVSWYQQTPGQGLQFLFEYFSETQRNKGNFPGRFSGRQFSNSRSEMNVSTLELGDSALYLCASSLNRYDGYTFGSGTRLTVV.

The rearrangement links TRBV9 to TRBJ2-1, with 7 bases that match TRBD2. The CDR3 is 15 residues long. J lost 2 bases, V lost 3 bases, and 5 bases had no gene match. CDR1 SGDLS and CDR2 YYNGEE come from the germline V gene. The CDR3 DNA follows: TGTGCCAGCAGCGATACTAGCGACCCCTACAATGAGCAGTTCTTC. It translates to CASSDTSDPYNEQFF.

This clonotype has more than one count but fewer than ten. The chain joins TRBV20-1 to TRBJ1-2; 7 bases fit TRBD1. CDR3 size: 17 residues. V shed 3 bases, J shed 0 bases, and the junction held 13 bases outside the gene matches. Per germline, CDR1 DFQATT and CDR2 SNEGSKA (reference sequence). The CDR3: CSARPLDRSDANYGYTF. DNA for the CDR3: TGCAGTGCTAGGCCCCTGGACAGGAGCGACGCTAACTATGGCTACACCTTC.

Only one count was recorded for this clonotype. The rearrangement links TRBV2 to TRBJ1-2, with TRBD1 matching 8 bases. This CDR3 contains 13 residues. The V gene end was trimmed by 8 bases and the J gene end by 4 bases; junction bases not matched to a gene: 6. Germline CDR1 reads SNHLY; CDR2 reads FYNNEI. The CDR3 DNA is TGTGCCAGCGCCGGCACAGGGGGCTATGGCTACACCTTC. Translation: CASAGTGGYGYTF.

The J gene is TRBJ2-3, the V gene TRBV7-3, with TRBD2 as a possible D gene (6 bases). CDR1 and CDR2 from the germline V gene are SGHTA and FQGTGA. V lost 3 bases, J lost 6 bases, and 16 bases lay in between. There are 15 residues in the CDR3. DNA of the CDR3: TGTGCCAGCAGCTTTCTTGACGGGAGTAAGGATACGCAGTATTTT. It translates to CASSFLDGSKDTQYF.

The chain combines TRBV2 with TRBJ1-6, with D possibly TRBD1 on 5 matching bases. The CDR3 has 12 residues. Trimming removed 7 bases from V and 4 bases from J, with 5 bases in between. The germline CDR1 and CDR2 sequences are SNHLY and FYNNEI. The CDR3 sequence is CASKGYNSPLHF. The CDR3 bases are TGTGCCAGCAAGGGGTATAATTCACCCCTCCACTTT.

This sequence joins TRBV5-1 and TRBJ2-5; TRBD2 matches 10 bases. J was trimmed by 2 bases and V by 2 bases; bases with no gene match: 9. The V gene's germline CDR1 is SGHRS and CDR2 YFSETQ. The CDR3 loop spans 17 amino acids. The CDR3 loop is CASSFTISGGPQETQYF. CDR3 in DNA: TGCGCCAGCAGCTTCACCATTAGCGGGGGGCCACAAGAGACCCAGTACTTC.